This entry features one T cell receptor (beta chain) sequence. Its antigen is as yet unknown. V was clipped by 5 bases and J by 2 bases, with 12 bases between them. The CDR3 runs to 15 residues. Germline CDR1 and CDR2: SGHNT and YENEEA. The data originate from a study of cytomegalovirus exposure and HLA in healthy donors. General study findings and limits: Some TCR beta chains (more than 150 of them) were listed as cytomegalovirus-associated. What a later analysis reportedly showed was that an Asian-associated ancestry cluster had fewer N-insertions than the roughly 720-donor mean.

Amplification used 60 Vbeta primers and 13 Jbeta primers. Clones were sequenced by immunoSEQ multiplex PCR, and TCRdb holds only the in-frame ones, with some missing. The sample has under 200,000 clones, about four fifths seen once. The receptor was isolated from a woman aged 25 to 45 in good health and CMV-seropositive. The sample taken for sequencing was PBMCs. The chain is built from TRBV11-3 and TRBJ2-2; maybe TRBD1 (6 bases). CDR3 DNA: TGTGCCAGCAGCGGGGAACAGGGAAACACCGGGGAGCTGTTTTTT. It is translated as CASSGEQGNTGELFF.